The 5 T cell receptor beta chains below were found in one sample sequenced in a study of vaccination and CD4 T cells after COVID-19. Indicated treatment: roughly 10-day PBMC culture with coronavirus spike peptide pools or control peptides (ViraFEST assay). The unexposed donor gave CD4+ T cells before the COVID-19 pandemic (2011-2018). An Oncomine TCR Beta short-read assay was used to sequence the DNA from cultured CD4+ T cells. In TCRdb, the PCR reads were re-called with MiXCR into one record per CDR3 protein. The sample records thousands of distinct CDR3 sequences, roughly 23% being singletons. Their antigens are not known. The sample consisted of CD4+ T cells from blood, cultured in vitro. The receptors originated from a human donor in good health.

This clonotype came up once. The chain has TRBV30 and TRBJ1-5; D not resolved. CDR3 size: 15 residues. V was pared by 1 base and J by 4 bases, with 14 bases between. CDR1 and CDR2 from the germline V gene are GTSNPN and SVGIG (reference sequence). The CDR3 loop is CAWSAGPHGNQPQHF. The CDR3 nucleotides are TGTGCCTGGAGTGCAGGACCCCATGGGAATCAGCCCCAGCATTTT.

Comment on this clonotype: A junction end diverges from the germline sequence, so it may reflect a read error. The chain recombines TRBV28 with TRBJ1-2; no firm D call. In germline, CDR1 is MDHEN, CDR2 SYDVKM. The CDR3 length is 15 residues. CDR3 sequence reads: CASSLFRHPDYGYTF. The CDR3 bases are TGTGCCAGCAGCTTATTCAGGCATCCTGATTATGGCTACACCTTC.

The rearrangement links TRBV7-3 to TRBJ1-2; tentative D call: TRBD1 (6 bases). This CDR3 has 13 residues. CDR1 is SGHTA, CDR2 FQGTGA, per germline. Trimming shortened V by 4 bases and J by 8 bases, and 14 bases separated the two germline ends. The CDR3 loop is CASSYGGLGGYTF. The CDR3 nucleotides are TGTGCCAGCAGCTACGGGGGGCTGGGCGGCTACACCTTC.

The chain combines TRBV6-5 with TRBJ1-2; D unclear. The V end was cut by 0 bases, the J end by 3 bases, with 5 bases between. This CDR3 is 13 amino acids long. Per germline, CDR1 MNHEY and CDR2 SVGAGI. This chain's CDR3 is CASSYSLDYGYTF. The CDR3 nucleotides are TGTGCCAGCAGTTACTCTTTGGACTATGGCTACACCTTC.

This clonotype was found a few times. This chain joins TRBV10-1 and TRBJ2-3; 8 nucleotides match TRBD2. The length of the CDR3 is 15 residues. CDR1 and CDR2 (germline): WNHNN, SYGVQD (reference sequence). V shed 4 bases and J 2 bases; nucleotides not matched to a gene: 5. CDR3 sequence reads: CASSVAAGDTDTQYF. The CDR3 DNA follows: TGCGCCAGCAGTGTTGCAGCGGGGGACACAGATACGCAGTATTTT.